Listed here is a single TCR beta chain. Its matching antigen is unknown. The V gene lost 6 bases and the J gene lost 5 bases, with 20 bases spanning the gap. Germline V gives CDR1 SGHRS, CDR2 YFSETQ. There are 15 residues in the CDR3. These data are taken from a study of T-cell reconstitution after alpha-beta-depleted transplantation in children. Unique molecular identifiers were used in preparing the TCRbeta library. TCRdb redid the calling of the PCR reads with MiXCR, one entry per CDR3 protein. The repertoire holds about 200,000 distinct CDR3 sequences, with roughly a sixth as singletons. Study-wide results and caveats: Counts and diversity of T cells one year after transplant came mostly from newly produced T cells. Several hundred expanded graft clones reportedly were the source of alpha-beta T cells about two months after transplant.

The specimen was PBMCs, mostly from graft donor cells, collected 360 days after TCRalphabeta/CD19-depleted stem cell transplant. The sequence came from a male patient aged 2 to 10 who had a stem cell transplant for acute lymphoblastic leukemia, so the T cells may come from the graft donor. The J gene is TRBJ1-1, the V gene TRBV5-1; D may be TRBD1 (5 bases). CDR3 bases: TGCGCCAGCATGCCCGCGGGGGGTTTAAGGACTGAAGCTTTCTTT. Its translation is CASMPAGGLRTEAFF. Full variable domain (outside the CDR3, taken from reference TRBV5-1 and TRBJ1-1): KAGVTQTPRYLIKTRGQQVTLSCSPISGHRSVSWYQQTPGQGLQFLFEYFSETQRNKGNFPGRFSGRQFSNSRSEMNVSTLELGDSALYLCASMPAGGLRTEAFFGQGTRLTVV.